This T cell receptor (beta chain) appears in the sequencing data of a study of blood T cell repertoires in COVID-19. Looking at the study overall: The origin of the acute and convalescent COVID-19 samples was the United States, Italy and Spain. Nucleic acid was either cDNA or gDNA, and it came from T cells, B-cell-depleted T cells, or PBMCs.

This clone was seen once. Germline V gives CDR1 SGHNT, CDR2 YENEEA. The trim removed 5 bases at V and 5 bases at J, leaving 7 bases unmatched. CDR3 length equals 15 residues. Using immunoSEQ multiplex PCR, the repertoire was profiled, and TCRdb retains in-frame clones only, with some absent. Among around 110,000 clones listed, approximately 80% were seen once. This sequence joins TRBV11-3 and TRBJ2-7; 12 bases map to TRBD1. The TCR originated in a woman between 65 and 79 years old with acute or convalescent COVID-19. Sequencing was performed on peripheral blood. The CDR3 sequence is CASSHRDRGHDEQYF. DNA of the CDR3: TGTGCCAGCAGCCACCGGGACAGGGGGCATGACGAGCAGTACTTC.